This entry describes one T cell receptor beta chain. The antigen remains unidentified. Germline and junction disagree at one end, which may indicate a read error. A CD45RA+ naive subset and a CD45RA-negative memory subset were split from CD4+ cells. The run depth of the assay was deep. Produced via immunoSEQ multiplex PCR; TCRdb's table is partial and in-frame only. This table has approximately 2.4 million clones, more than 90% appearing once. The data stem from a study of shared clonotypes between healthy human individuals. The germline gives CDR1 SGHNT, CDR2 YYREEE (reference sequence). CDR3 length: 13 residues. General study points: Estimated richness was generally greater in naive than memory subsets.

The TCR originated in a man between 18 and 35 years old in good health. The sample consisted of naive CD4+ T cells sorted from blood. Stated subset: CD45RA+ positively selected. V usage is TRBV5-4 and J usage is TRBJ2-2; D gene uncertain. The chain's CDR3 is CASSLDFSGELFF. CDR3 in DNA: TGTGCCAGCAGCTTGGATTTTTCCGGAGAGCTGTTTTTT.